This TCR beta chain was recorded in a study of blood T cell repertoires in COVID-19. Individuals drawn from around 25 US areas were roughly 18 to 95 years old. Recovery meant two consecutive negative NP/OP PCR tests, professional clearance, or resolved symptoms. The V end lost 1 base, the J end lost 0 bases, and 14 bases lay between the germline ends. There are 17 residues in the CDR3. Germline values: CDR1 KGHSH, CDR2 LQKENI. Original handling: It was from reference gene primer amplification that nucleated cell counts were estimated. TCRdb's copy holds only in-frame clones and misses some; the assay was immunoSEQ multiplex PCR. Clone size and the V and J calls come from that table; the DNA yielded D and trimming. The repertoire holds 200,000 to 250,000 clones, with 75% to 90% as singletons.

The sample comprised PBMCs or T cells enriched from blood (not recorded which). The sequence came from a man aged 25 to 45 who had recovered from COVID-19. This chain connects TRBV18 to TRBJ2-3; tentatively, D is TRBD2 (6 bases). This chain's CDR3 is CASSPLLAGKSTDTQYF. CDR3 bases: TGTGCCAGCTCACCACTCTTGGCGGGGAAAAGCACAGATACGCAGTATTTT.